This T cell receptor beta chain was sequenced in a study of T cells in Graves' hyperthyroidism and ophthalmopathy. Findings and limits, study-wide: Model predictions of ophthalmopathy came a median around 6.5 months before onset. In the blood, most expanded thyroid clonotypes above 0.001 appeared as well. Classification by a 13 V-J model distinguished ophthalmopathy from stable hyperthyroidism.

Amplified TCR beta CDR3 regions derived from RNA transcripts. A first-round RT-PCR of the TCR CDR3 used the HTBI primer set. MiXCR, applied by TCRdb to the multiplex PCR reads, yields one record per CDR3 protein. The sample has hundreds of thousands of distinct CDR3 sequences, 14% to 15% seen once. This CDR3 has 12 residues. The V end was cut by 4 bases, the J end by 0 bases, with 7 bases between. The germline V gene encodes CDR1 GTSNPN and CDR2 SVGIG (reference sequence). This clonotype came up a few times. The antigen is undetermined. Source material: blood. This TCR derives from a man aged 18 to 30 with Graves' ophthalmopathy. The V gene is TRBV30, the J gene TRBJ2-7; D unclear. CDR3: CAWNSVSYEQYF. CDR3 bases: TGTGCCTGGAATTCTGTCTCCTACGAGCAGTACTTC.